What follows describes a single T cell receptor (beta chain). Its antigen is unidentified. The CDR3 spans 13 residues. Deletions cut 6 bases from V and 1 base from J, with 10 bases between. This sample stems from a study of response to subunit inactivated influenza vaccine. Findings and caveats of the study: The study's authors posited that every seasonal influenza vaccination enlists few new T cells.

MiXCR, run by TCRdb on the RT-PCR reads, gives a single entry per CDR3 protein. The table includes over 750,000 distinct CDR3 sequences, roughly 20% detected once. Sequenced here: PBMCs from blood, sampled roughly 5 days after vaccination. V is TRBV12-3 or TRBV12-4 and J is TRBJ2-7, with D possibly matching TRBD2 (5 bases). The sequence came from a man aged 50-59 years who received an inactivated influenza vaccine. Here the CDR3 reads CASRAGASYEQYF. CDR3 DNA sequence: TGTGCCAGCAGGGCGGGCGCATCCTACGAGCAGTACTTC.